Sequencing of this T cell receptor (beta chain) was carried out in a study of identical twins (dated by TCRdb to 2016 to 2017). Regarding the research as a whole: The study deep-sequenced TCR alpha and beta repertoires from monozygotic twins, unrelated adults of various ages and cord blood to test whether fetal clonotypes persist. Replicate twin experiments were performed at different times using different library preparation protocols to rule out contamination.

Note on this clonotype: Its antigen remains unidentified. Within one base of it there is no much larger clone, and no base qualities were kept.

Study-wide findings and limitations: Out-of-frame TCR alpha sharing in monozygotic twins was systematically underestimated by recombination models, whereas sharing between unrelated individuals was in agreement with the recombination models. The excess sharing between twins in beta out-of-frame sequences was weaker because fewer shared sequences reduced the signal-to-noise ratio. Compared with coincidental sharing between unrelated individuals, out-of-frame TCR alpha sequences shared between twins had an excess of sequences with low generation probability. Abundant cord blood beta clonotypes had fewer insertions, young adult naive repertoires showed a similar but weaker trend, and memory repertoires showed no such trend. Zero-insertion analyses could be partly confounded by invariant T cells such as MAIT and iNKT, although diverse VJ usage argued against such confounding for most clonotypes. Because the same donors could not be followed over many years, the conclusions relied on cross-sectional statistical analysis.

V has 3 bases trimmed and J has 6 bases trimmed; junction bases matching no gene number 8. The CDR3 runs 15 residues from the cysteine to the phenylalanine. Only the CDR3 part of the read is kept: 45 bases, read in frame from the first base. All donors were healthy Caucasians. The twin cohort consisted of three pairs of female monozygotic twins, all aged about 18 to 29 years. Positive isolation kits from Invitrogen were used to isolate CD4+ and CD8+ T cell populations. To prepare the library, 5' RACE was applied. Sequenced on an Illumina HiSeq 2000. Template switching introduced a universal primer binding site; the final cDNA contained a unique molecular identifier, enabling accurate counting of TCR cDNA molecules. Specific primers in the conserved constant-segment region were used to synthesize first-strand cDNA for the TCR alpha and beta chains. Each cDNA library was double barcoded, with a SMART-Mk sample barcode plus Illumina barcodes, to control for contamination. Two successive PCR steps introduced TruSeq adapter sequences along with Illumina sample barcodes. TCR alpha and beta cDNA libraries were sequenced on the Illumina HiSeq platform with custom primers. In the authors' own workflow: Raw reads were processed with MiGEC to extract unique molecular identifiers, and MiXCR was used to determine CDR3 positions. For each individual, recombination models were inferred using an EM algorithm with the repgenHMM and IGoR tools. The analysis of shared clonotypes was done with the tcR package in R, with sharing normalized by the product of cloneset sizes. To study raw recombination without the effects of thymic and clonal selection, out-of-frame nonproductive sequences were analyzed. The public reads were reanalyzed by TCRdb: fastp trimming at Q25, MiXCR alignment, in-frame beta chains only. Every CDR3 protein is listed once, alongside the most common genes and DNA of its rows. Here the V and J calls rest on TCRdb's processing, not on the authors' analysis. Present in this sample are around 530,000 distinct CDR3 sequences, approximately 16% of which were seen just once. Together, the top ten hold around 0.48% of the sample.

These data were also filed under a second study, of yellow fever vaccine responses in identical twins. Reported in the second study: The T cell response to vaccination in identical twins was reported by the authors to appear partly convergent and partly personalized. The study precisely tracked vaccine-responding T cell clones in identical twins.

The sequence was collected from a woman aged 18-30 years in good health. Sequenced sample: CD4+ T cells sorted from blood. Rearrangement joined TRBV12-3 or TRBV12-4 to TRBJ2-1, with 7 junctional bases fitting TRBD2. The CDR3 protein sequence reads: CASSFRGWEGNEQFF. The bases read TGTGCCAGCAGTTTTCGGGGGTGGGAGGGCAATGAGCAGTTCTTC.